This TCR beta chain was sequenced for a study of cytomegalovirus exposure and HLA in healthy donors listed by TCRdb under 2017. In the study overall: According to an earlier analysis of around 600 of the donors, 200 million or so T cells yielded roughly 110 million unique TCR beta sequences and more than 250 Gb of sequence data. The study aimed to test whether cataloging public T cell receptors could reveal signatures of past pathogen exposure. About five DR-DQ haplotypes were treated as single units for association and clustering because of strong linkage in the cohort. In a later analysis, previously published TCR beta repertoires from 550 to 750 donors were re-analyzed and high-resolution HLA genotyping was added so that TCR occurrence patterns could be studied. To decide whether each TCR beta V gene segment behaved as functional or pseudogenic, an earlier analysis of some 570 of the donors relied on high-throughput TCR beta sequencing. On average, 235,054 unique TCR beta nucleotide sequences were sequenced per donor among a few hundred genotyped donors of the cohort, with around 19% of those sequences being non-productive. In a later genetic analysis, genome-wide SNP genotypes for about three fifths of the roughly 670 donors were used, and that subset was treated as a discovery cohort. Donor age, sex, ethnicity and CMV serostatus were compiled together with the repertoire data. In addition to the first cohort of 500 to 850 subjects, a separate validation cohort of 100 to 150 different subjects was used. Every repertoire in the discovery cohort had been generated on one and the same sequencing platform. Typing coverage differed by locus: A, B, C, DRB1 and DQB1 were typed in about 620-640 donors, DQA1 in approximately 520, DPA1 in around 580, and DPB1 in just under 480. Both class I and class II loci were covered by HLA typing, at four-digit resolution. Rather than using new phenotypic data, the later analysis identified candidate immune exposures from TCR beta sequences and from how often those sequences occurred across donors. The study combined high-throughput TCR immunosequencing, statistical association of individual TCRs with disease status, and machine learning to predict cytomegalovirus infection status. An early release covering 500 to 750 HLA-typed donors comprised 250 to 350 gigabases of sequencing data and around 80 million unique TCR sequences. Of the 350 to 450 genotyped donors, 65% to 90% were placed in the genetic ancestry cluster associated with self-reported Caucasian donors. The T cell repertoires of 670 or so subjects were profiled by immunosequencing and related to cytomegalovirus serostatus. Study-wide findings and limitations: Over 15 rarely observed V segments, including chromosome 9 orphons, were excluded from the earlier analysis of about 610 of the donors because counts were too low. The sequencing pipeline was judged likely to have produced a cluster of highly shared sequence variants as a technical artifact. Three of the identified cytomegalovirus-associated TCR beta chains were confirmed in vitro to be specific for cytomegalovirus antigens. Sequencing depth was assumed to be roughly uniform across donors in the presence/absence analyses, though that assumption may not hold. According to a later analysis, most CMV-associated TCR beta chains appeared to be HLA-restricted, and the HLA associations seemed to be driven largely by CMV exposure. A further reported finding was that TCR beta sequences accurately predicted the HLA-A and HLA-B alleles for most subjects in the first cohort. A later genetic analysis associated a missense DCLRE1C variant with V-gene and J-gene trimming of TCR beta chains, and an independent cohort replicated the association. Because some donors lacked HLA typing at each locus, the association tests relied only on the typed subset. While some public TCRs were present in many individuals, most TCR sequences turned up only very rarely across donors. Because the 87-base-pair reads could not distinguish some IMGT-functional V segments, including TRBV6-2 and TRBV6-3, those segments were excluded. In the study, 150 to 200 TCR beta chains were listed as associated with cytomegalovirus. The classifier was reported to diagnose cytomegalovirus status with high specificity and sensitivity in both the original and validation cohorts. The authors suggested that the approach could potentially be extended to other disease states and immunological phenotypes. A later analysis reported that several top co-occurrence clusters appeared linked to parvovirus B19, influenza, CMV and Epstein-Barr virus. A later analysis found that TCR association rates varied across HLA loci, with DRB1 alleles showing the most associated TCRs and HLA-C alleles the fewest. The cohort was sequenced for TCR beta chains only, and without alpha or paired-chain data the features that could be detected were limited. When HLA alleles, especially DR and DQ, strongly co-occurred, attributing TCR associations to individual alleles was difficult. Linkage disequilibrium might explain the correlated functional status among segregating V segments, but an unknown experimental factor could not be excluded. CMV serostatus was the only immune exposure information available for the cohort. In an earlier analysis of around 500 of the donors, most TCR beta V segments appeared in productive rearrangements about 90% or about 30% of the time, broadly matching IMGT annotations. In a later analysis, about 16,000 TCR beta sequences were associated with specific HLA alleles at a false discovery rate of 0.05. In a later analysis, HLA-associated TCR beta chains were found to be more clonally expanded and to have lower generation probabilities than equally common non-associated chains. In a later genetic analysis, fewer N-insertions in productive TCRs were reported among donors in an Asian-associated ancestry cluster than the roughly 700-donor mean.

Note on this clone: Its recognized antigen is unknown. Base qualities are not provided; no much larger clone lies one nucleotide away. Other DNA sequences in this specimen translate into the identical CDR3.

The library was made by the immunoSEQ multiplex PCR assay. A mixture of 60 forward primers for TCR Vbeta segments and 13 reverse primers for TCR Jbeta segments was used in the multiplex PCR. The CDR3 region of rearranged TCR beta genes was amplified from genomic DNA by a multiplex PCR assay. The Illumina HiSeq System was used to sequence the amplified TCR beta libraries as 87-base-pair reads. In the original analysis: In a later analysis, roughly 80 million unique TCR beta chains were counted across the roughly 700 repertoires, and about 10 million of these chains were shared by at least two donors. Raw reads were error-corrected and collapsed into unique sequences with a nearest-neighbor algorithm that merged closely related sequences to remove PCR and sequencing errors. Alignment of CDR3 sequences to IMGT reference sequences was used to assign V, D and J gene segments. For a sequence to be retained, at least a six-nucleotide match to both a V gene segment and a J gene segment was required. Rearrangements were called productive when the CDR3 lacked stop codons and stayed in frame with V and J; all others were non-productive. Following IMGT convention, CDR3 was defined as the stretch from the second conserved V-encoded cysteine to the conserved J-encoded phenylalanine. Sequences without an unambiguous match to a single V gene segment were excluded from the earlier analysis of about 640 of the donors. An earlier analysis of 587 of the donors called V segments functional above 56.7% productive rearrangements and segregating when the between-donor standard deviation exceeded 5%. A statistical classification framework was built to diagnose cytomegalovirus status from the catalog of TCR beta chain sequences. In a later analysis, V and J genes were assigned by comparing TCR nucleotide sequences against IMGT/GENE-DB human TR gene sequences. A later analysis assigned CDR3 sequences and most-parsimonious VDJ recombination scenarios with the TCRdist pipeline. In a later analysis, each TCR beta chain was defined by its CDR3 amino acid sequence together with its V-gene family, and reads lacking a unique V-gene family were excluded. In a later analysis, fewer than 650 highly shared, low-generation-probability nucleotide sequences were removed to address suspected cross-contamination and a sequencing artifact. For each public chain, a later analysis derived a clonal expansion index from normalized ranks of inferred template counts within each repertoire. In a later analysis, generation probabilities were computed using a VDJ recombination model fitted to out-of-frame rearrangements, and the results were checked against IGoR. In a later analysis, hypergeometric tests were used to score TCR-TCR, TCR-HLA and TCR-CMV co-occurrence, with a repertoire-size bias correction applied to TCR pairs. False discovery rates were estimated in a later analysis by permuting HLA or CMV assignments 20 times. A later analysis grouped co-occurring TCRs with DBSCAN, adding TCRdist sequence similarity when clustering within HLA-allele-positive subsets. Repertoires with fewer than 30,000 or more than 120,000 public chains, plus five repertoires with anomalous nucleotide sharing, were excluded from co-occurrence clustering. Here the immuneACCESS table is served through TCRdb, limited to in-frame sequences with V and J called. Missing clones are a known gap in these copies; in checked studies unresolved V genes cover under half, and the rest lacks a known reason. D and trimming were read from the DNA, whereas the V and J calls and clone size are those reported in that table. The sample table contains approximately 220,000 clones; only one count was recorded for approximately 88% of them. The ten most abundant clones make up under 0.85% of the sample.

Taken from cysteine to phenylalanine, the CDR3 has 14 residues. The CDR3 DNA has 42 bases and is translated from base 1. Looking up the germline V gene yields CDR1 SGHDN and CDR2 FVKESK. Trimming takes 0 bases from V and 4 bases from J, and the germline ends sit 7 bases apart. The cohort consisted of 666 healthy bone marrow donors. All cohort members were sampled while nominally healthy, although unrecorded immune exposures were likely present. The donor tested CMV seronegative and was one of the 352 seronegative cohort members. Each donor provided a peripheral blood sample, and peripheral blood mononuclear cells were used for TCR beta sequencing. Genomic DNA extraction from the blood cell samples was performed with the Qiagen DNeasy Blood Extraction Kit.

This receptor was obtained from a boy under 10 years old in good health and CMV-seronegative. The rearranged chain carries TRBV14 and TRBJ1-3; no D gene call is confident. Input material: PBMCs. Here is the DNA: TGTGCCAGCAGCCAAGACCGTGCGGGAAACACCATATATTTT. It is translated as CASSQDRAGNTIYF.